A selection of T cell receptor beta chains follows, all from one sample in a study of shared clonotypes between healthy human individuals. Measured with immunoSEQ multiplex PCR; TCRdb has only the in-frame clones, and not every one. The sample yields 950,000 to 1,300,000 clones, under 80% seen once. Sequencing input: memory CD4+ T cells sorted from blood. Every receptor here comes from a young man in good health. The CDR3 runs from the conserved cysteine through the conserved F or W. D genes are given only for firm matches. Rows may omit the clone size; those that give it use once, few, many or a size class.

V gene	J gene	D gene	clone size	CDR3 DNA	CDR3 protein
TRBV5-1	TRBJ2-1	TRBD1	NA	TGCGCCAGCAGCTTGGCCACAGGGGGTTCCTACAATGAGCAGTTCTTC	CASSLATGGSYNEQFF
TRBV7-9	TRBJ1-2	NA	NA	TGTGCCAGCAGCTTAACTGCAGGCGAGGGCTACACCTTC	CASSLTAGEGYTF
TRBV7-2	TRBJ2-6	NA	NA	TGTGCCAGCAACCAGATATCTGGGGCCAACGTCCTGACTTTC	CASNQISGANVLTF
TRBV2	TRBJ1-3	TRBD1	NA	TGTGCCAGCAAGGGATACGGACAGGGGAACACCATATATTTT	CASKGYGQGNTIYF
TRBV2	TRBJ2-5	TRBD1	few	TGTGCCAGCAGTAGGGACAGACAAGAGACCCAGTACTTC	CASSRDRQETQYF
TRBV6-5	TRBJ1-1	NA	few	TGTGCCAGCAGTCTCAGGAGGAACACTGAAGCTTTCTTT	CASSLRRNTEAFF
TRBV4-1	TRBJ1-4	NA	NA	TGCGCCAGCAGCCAAGATCGAGGCGGGACGGCCCTTGAAAAACTGTTTTTT	CASSQDRGGTALEKLFF
TRBV5-1	TRBJ1-6	NA	NA	TGCGCCAGCAGCTTGATGGAGACCAATTCACCCCTCCACTTT	CASSLMETNSPLHF
TRBV5-8	TRBJ1-6	NA	once	TGTGCCAGCCACAGCCTAGATCCCAGGGACTTGGGTTCACCCCTCCACTTT	CASHSLDPRDLGSPLHF
TRBV6-6	TRBJ1-2	TRBD1	NA	TGTGCCAGCACCCGAGACAGGGCTTATGGCTACACCTTC	CASTRDRAYGYTF
TRBV5-1	TRBJ1-6	TRBD1	few	TGCGCCAGCAGTCAAAAACCGGGACAGGCGGAATCCCTCCACTTT	CASSQKPGQAESLHF